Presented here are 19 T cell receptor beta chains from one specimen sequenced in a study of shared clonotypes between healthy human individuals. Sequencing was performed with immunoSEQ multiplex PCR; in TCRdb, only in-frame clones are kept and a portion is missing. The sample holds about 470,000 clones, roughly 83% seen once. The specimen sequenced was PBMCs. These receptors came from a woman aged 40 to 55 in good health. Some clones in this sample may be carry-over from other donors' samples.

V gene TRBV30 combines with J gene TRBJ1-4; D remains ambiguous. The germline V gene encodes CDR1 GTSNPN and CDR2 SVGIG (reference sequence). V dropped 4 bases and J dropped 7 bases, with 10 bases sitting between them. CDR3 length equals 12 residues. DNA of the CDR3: TGTGCCTGGACCCCGGGCGGTGAAAAACTGTTTTTT. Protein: CAWTPGGEKLFF.

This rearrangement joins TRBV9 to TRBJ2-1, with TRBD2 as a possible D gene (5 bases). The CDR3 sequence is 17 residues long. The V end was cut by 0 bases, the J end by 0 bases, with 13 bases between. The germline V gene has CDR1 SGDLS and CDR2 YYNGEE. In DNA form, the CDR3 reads TGTGCCAGCAGCGTAGGCAGCCAGAGGGCCTCCTACAATGAGCAGTTCTTC. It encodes CASSVGSQRASYNEQFF.

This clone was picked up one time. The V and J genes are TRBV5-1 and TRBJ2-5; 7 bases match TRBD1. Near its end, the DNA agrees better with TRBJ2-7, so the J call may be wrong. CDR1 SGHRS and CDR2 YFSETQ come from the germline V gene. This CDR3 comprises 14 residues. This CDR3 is CASSFLGGTYEQYF. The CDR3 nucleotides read TGCGCCAGCAGCTTCCTAGGGGGCACCTACGAGCAGTACTTC.

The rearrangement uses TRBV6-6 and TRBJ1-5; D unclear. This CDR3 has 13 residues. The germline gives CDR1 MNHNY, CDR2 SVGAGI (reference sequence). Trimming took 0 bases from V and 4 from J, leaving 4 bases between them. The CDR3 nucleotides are TGTGCCAGCAGTTACTCCTTGAATCAGCCCCAGCATTTT. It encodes CASSYSLNQPQHF.

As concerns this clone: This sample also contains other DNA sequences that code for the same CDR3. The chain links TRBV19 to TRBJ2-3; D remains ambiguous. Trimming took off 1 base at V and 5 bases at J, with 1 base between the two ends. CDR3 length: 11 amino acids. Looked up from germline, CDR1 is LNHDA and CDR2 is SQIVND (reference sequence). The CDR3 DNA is TGTGCCAGTAGTATAGGAGATACGCAGTATTTT. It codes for CASSIGDTQYF.

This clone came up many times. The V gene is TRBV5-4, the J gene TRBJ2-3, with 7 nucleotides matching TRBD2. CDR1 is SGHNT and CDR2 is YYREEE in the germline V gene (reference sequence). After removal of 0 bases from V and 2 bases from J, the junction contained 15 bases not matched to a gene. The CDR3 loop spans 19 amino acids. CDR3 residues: CASSLVGGGSSGATDTQYF. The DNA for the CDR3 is TGTGCCAGCAGCTTGGTTGGGGGTGGTTCTAGCGGAGCCACAGATACGCAGTATTTT. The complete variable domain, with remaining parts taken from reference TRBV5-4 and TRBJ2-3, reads ETGVTQSPTHLIKTRGQQVTLRCSSQSGHNTVSWYQQALGQGPQFIFQYYREEENGRGNFPPRFSGLQFPNYSSELNVNALELDDSALYLCASSLVGGGSSGATDTQYFGPGTRLTVL.

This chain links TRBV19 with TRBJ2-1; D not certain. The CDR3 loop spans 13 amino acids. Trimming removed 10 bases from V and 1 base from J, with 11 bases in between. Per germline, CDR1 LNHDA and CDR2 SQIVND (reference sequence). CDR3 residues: CATRSGSYNEQFF. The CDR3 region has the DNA TGTGCCACAAGGTCGGGTTCCTACAATGAGCAGTTCTTC.

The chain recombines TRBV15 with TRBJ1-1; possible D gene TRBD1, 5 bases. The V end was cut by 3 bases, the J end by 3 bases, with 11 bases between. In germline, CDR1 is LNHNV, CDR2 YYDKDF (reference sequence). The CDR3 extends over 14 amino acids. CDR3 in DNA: TGTGCCACCAGCAGGGGTGGGGGGTACACTGAAGCTTTCTTT. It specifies CATSRGGGYTEAFF.

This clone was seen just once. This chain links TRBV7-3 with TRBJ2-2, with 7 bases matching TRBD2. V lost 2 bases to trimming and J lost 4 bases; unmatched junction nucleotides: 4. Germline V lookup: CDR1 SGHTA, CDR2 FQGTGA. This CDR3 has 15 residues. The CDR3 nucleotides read TGTGCCAGCAGCTTACGGGGGGTTGTCACCGGGGAGCTGTTTTTT. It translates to CASSLRGVVTGELFF.

As DNA, the CDR3 is TGCGCCAGCAGCTTGGCCGGGACGGCGAACACTGAAGCTTTCTTT. Translated: CASSLAGTANTEAFF. The V gene is TRBV5-1, the J gene TRBJ1-1, with D tentatively TRBD1 (5 bases). The CDR3 runs to 15 residues. The V gene's germline CDR1 is SGHRS and CDR2 YFSETQ. The V end was cut by 0 bases, the J end by 1 base, with 10 bases between.

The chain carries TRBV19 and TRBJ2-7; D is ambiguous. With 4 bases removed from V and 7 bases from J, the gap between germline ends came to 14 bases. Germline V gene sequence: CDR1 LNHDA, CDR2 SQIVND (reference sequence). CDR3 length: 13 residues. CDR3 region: CASSTYSLQEQYF. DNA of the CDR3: TGTGCCAGTAGTACATACAGTCTCCAGGAGCAGTACTTC.

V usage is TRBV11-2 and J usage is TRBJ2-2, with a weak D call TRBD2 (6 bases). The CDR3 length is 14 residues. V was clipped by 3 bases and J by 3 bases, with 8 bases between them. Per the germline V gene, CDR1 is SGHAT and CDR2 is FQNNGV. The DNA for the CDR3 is TGTGCCAGCAGCTTTGGGACTCACACCGGGGAGCTGTTTTTT. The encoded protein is CASSFGTHTGELFF.

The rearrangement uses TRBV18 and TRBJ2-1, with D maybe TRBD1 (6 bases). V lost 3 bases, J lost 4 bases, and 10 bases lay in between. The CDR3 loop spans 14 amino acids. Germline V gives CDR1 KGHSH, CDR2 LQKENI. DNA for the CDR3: TGTGCCAGCTCACCCCTACAGGGATACAATGAGCAGTTCTTC. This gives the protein CASSPLQGYNEQFF.

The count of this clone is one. As DNA, the CDR3 is TGCAGCTTTACGGGGTCTGGGGCCAACGTCCTGACTTTC. Amino acid sequence: CSFTGSGANVLTF. V gene TRBV29-1 combines with J gene TRBJ2-6, with TRBD2 as a possible D gene (5 bases). Germline V gene sequence: CDR1 SQVTM, CDR2 ANQGSEA. The V and J ends lost 8 bases and 1 base respectively, with 9 bases between them. The CDR3 consists of 13 residues.

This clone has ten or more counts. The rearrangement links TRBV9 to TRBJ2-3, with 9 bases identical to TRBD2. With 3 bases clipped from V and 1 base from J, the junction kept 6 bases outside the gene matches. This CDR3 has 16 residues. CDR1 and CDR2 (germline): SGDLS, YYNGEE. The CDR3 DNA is TGTGCCAGCAGCGATGGAGCGGGAGGCGGCACAGATACGCAGTATTTT. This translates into CASSDGAGGGTDTQYF.

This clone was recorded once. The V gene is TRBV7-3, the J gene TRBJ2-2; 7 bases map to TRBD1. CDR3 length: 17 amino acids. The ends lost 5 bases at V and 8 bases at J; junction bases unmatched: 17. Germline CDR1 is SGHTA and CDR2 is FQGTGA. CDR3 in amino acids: CASSPLGTALGAGELFF. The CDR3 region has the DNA TGTGCCAGCAGCCCCCTCGGGACAGCACTGGGGGCGGGGGAGCTGTTTTTT.

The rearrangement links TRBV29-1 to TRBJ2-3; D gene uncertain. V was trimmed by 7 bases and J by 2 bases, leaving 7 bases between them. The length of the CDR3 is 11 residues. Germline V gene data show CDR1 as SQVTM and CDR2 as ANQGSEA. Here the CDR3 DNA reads TGCAGCGCCCAAACCACAGATACGCAGTATTTT. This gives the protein CSAQTTDTQYF.

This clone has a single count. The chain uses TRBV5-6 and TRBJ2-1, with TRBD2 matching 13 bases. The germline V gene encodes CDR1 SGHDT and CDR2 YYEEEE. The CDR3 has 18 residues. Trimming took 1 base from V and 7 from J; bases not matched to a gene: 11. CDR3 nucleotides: TGTGCCAGCAGCTTGCTGTACCTGGGACTAGCGGGAACGAATGAGCAGTTCTTC. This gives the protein CASSLLYLGLAGTNEQFF.

The chain's CDR3 is CASSPSPGQSSYGYTF. Here the CDR3 DNA reads TGTGCCAGCAGCCCGAGCCCGGGACAGTCGTCCTATGGCTACACCTTC. The genes are TRBV9 and TRBJ1-2; TRBD1 matches at 7 bases. CDR3 length: 16 residues. Per germline, CDR1 SGDLS and CDR2 YYNGEE. Unmatched junction bases numbered 13, after V lost 4 bases and J lost 4 bases.